The 15 T cell receptor beta chains below all came from one sample that was sequenced in a study of cytomegalovirus exposure and HLA in healthy donors (dated by TCRdb to the late 2010s). Library preparation employed the immunoSEQ multiplex PCR assay. For the multiplex PCR, a mixture combining 60 forward primers for TCR Vbeta segments and 13 reverse primers for TCR Jbeta segments was used. The table comes from immuneACCESS by way of TCRdb, which keeps in-frame sequences with V and J called. Part of the clones is missing from these tables; in studies checked, under half for an unresolved V gene and the rest for unknown reasons. The table for this sample lists more than 150,000 clones; about 80% of them were counted only once. The biggest ten clones account for about 0.64% of the sample. Sequencing was done on a sample of PBMCs. These TCRs come from a boy under 18 in good health and CMV-seronegative.

V gene TRBV7-2 combines with J gene TRBJ2-3; D call uncertain. The CDR3 runs 15 residues. V lost 1 base, J lost 1 base, and 9 bases lay in between. CDR1 and CDR2 from the germline V gene are SGHTA and FQGNSA. The DNA for the CDR3 is TGTGCCAGCAGCTTAGGTAGCAGAGGCACAGATACGCAGTATTTT. This codes for CASSLGSRGTDTQYF.

This sequence joins TRBV5-5 and TRBJ1-4, with no clear D. The CDR3 has 13 amino acids. The germline CDR1 and CDR2 sequences are SGHKS and YYEKEE (reference sequence). Trimming took 2 bases from V and 17 from J, leaving 19 bases between them. The CDR3 DNA reads TGTGCCAGCAGCTTCGGGCCAAGGTCTGAGGGTTTTTTT. The encoded protein is CASSFGPRSEGFF.

This clone has more than one count but fewer than ten. This chain connects TRBV23-1 to TRBJ1-1, with a tentative D call TRBD1 (5 bases). TRBV23-1 is an ORF, and what it does is uncertain. This CDR3 contains 15 residues. Trimming took off 5 bases at V and 0 bases at J, with 13 bases between the two ends. Here the CDR3 reads CASSSGGGMNTEAFF. The CDR3 region has the DNA TGCGCCAGCAGTTCCGGGGGGGGTATGAACACTGAAGCTTTCTTT.

This chain links TRBV19 with TRBJ2-1, with D tentatively TRBD2 (6 bases). The CDR3 has 13 amino acids. The V end was cut by 1 base, the J end by 10 bases, with 11 bases between. The V gene's germline CDR1 is LNHDA and CDR2 SQIVND (reference sequence). CDR3 bases: TGTGCCAGTAGTATAGGGGGGGAAGTAGAGCAGTTCTTC. Its protein is CASSIGGEVEQFF.

A note on this clone: This sample includes further DNA sequences coding for the same CDR3. The rearrangement links TRBV2 to TRBJ1-4; 8 bases map to TRBD1. In germline, CDR1 is SNHLY, CDR2 FYNNEI. V was pared by 4 bases and J by 8 bases, with 3 bases of the junction left unmatched. CDR3 size: 13 residues. The DNA of the CDR3 is TGTGCCAGCAGTGGGGACAGGAGGGAAAAACTGTTTTTT. Its protein is CASSGDRREKLFF. Variable domain in full (rest from reference TRBV2 and TRBJ1-4): EPEVTQTPSHQVTQMGQEVILRCVPISNHLYFYWYRQILGQKVEFLVSFYNNEISEKSEIFDDQFSVERPDGSNFTLKIRSTKLEDSAMYFCASSGDRREKLFFGSGTQLSVL.

This rearrangement joins TRBV14 to TRBJ2-1, with 10 bases fitting TRBD1. The V and J ends lost 5 bases and 8 bases, in that order; junction bases with no gene match: 9. The CDR3 is 15 amino acids. The germline gives CDR1 SGHDN, CDR2 FVKESK. The CDR3 loop reads CASSRNRDRGYEQFF. DNA for the CDR3: TGTGCCAGCAGCAGAAACCGGGACAGGGGTTATGAGCAGTTCTTC.

The V gene is TRBV18, the J gene TRBJ2-7, with TRBD1 as a possible D gene (5 bases). Germline CDR1 reads KGHSH; CDR2 reads LQKENI. The V gene lost 1 base and the J gene lost 0 bases, with 10 bases spanning the gap. This CDR3 contains 15 residues. CDR3 nucleotides: TGTGCCAGCTCACCACGTTCAGGGCTCTCCTACGAGCAGTACTTC. This codes for CASSPRSGLSYEQYF.

The genes are TRBV12-5 and TRBJ2-5; D possibly corresponds to TRBD1 (6 bases). This CDR3 region has 14 residues. V dropped 2 bases and J dropped 1 base, with 8 bases sitting between them. The V gene's germline CDR1 is LGHNT and CDR2 FRNRAP. The CDR3 region has the DNA TGTGCTAGTGGTTTGACAGGGAGCCAAGAGACCCAGTACTTC. Translating it yields CASGLTGSQETQYF.

This clone was seen more than once but under ten times. CDR3 region: CASSSPEQGQETQYF. The CDR3 nucleotides are TGTGCCAGCAGTTCACCCGAACAGGGGCAAGAGACCCAGTACTTC. The chain uses TRBV11-3 and TRBJ2-5; 7 bases map to TRBD1. J was trimmed by 2 bases and V by 6 bases; bases with no gene match: 9. CDR1 and CDR2 (germline): SGHNT, YENEEA. The length of the CDR3 is 15 residues.

The chain combines TRBV30 with TRBJ2-2; 7 nucleotides align to TRBD1. The CDR3 sequence is 13 residues long. CDR1 and CDR2 (germline): GTSNPN, SVGIG (reference sequence). Trimming at V came to 3 bases and at J to 3 bases, leaving 1 base not matched to a gene. CDR3 sequence: CAWRQGYTGELFF. The CDR3 DNA follows: TGTGCCTGGAGACAGGGGTACACCGGGGAGCTGTTTTTT. The full variable domain, with the rest looked up from reference TRBV30 and TRBJ2-2, is SQTIHQWPATLVQPVGSPLSLECTVEGTSNPNLYWYRQAAGRGLQLLFYSVGIGQISSEVPQNLSASRPQDRQFILSSKKLLLSDSGFYLCAWRQGYTGELFFGEGSRLTVL.

V and J are TRBV10-3 and TRBJ1-2; TRBD1 aligns across 8 bases. Germline V CDR1 and CDR2: ENHRY, SYGVKD. The CDR3 is made up of 13 amino acids. V lost 5 bases and J lost 6; bases outside the gene matches: 5. The CDR3 nucleotides are TGTGCCATCAGTTCGGACAGGGCCGATGGCTACACCTTC. It is translated as CAISSDRADGYTF.

The CDR3 reads CASSPAMNTEAFF. Written as DNA, the CDR3 is TGTGCCAGCTCACCCGCTATGAACACTGAAGCTTTCTTT. The rearrangement links TRBV18 to TRBJ1-1; the D is unclear. Germline V gives CDR1 KGHSH, CDR2 LQKENI. The CDR3 is 13 residues long. V gave up 3 bases and J gave up 0 bases, with 5 bases separating them.

The chain is built from TRBV19 and TRBJ1-2; TRBD1 is a possible D gene (6 bases). Germline V gene data show CDR1 as LNHDA and CDR2 as SQIVND (reference sequence). The germline V and J ends were trimmed by 5 bases and 1 base, with 8 bases remaining between them. There are 13 residues in the CDR3. CDR3 sequence reads: CASSQGINYGYTF. CDR3 sequence (DNA): TGTGCCAGTAGTCAGGGGATTAACTATGGCTACACCTTC. Based on the CDR3 plus reference TRBV19 and TRBJ1-2, the full variable domain is DGGITQSPKYLFRKEGQNVTLSCEQNLNHDAMYWYRQDPGQGLRLIYYSQIVNDFQKGDIAEGYSVSREKKESFPLTVTSAQKNPTAFYLCASSQGINYGYTFGSGTRLTVV.

The chain uses TRBV27 and TRBJ1-2, with 10 bases fitting TRBD1. This CDR3 is built from 15 residues. Germline V gene data show CDR1 as MNHEY and CDR2 as SMNVEV (reference sequence). The V and J ends lost 6 bases and 6 bases, in that order; junction bases with no gene match: 10. The CDR3 here is CASSIDGTGVNGYTF. The DNA of the CDR3 is TGTGCCAGCAGCATCGACGGGACAGGGGTTAATGGCTACACCTTC.

This clone was seen more than once but under ten times. This rearrangement joins TRBV15 to TRBJ1-5, with D possibly matching TRBD1 (6 bases). CDR1 and CDR2 from the germline V gene are LNHNV and YYDKDF (reference sequence). Trimming took off 3 bases at V and 3 bases at J, with 9 bases between the two ends. This CDR3 comprises 14 residues. CDR3 residues: CATSSRDINQPQHF. The CDR3 coding sequence is TGTGCCACCAGCAGCCGGGACATCAATCAGCCCCAGCATTTT.